Included here is one T cell receptor beta chain sequence, with context. Sequence at one end of the junction differs from germline and may be a read error. The data are from a study of blood T cells in healthy people across ages. Isolated per sample were at least 6 million PBMCs. Together with a sample-barcoded 5' primer, a J-beta primer mix was included in a second PCR lasting roughly 6 to 12 cycles. TCRdb reprocessed the 5' RACE reads with MiXCR, giving one entry per CDR3 protein. The top ten hold 50% to 65% of the sample, which has hundreds of thousands of distinct CDR3 sequences, 52% seen once. CDR3 length: 15 residues. Germline V gene data show CDR1 as SGHRS and CDR2 as YFSETQ.

Sequencing used blood. The source is a man aged 60-69 years in good health. The chain uses TRBV5-1 and TRBJ1-1; 9 positions match TRBD1. The CDR3 bases are TGCGCCAGCTGCTTGGAGGGACAGGGCGGCACTGAAGCTTTCTTT. This encodes CASCLEGQGGTEAFF.